These 17 T cell receptor beta chains were sequenced from one sample in a study of shared clonotypes between healthy human individuals. Here immunoSEQ multiplex PCR was the method, and the copy in TCRdb shows in-frame clones only, minus some. The sample lists millions of clones, around 96% occurring once. Naivety among CD8 cells was defined by CD45RO negativity and positive CCR7 selection, thereby excluding terminally differentiated effector memory CD45RA+ cells. Sequenced material: naive CD8+ T cells sorted from blood. These receptors all come from a man in his late teens or twenties in good health.

This clone was detected a few times. The J gene is TRBJ1-1, the V gene TRBV2; D is perhaps TRBD1 (6 bases). Trimming stripped 7 bases from V and 0 bases from J, with 12 bases between. There are 14 residues in the CDR3. The germline CDR1 and CDR2 sequences are SNHLY and FYNNEI. CDR3 coding DNA: TGTGCCAGCAAACAGGGCCCCATGAACACTGAAGCTTTCTTT. It codes for CASKQGPMNTEAFF.

The chain uses TRBV15 and TRBJ1-5; D unresolved. V gave up 0 bases and J gave up 0 bases, with 18 bases separating them. The germline V gene has CDR1 LNHNV and CDR2 YYDKDF (reference sequence). The CDR3 has 19 amino acids. DNA of the CDR3: TGTGCCACCAGCAGAGATCCCTCCGCAGTAAGACTTAGCAATCAGCCCCAGCATTTT. It is translated as CATSRDPSAVRLSNQPQHF.

In DNA form, the CDR3 reads TGCAGCGTTGAAGAAGCCCGGGCTAATGAAAAACTGTTTTTT. Residues: CSVEEARANEKLFF. V gene TRBV29-1 combines with J gene TRBJ1-4; D unresolved. The germline V gene encodes CDR1 SQVTM and CDR2 ANQGSEA. V was cut by 0 bases and J by 3 bases, with 8 bases left in between. This CDR3 has 14 amino acids.

The chain has TRBV27 and TRBJ2-7, with D tentatively TRBD1 or TRBD2 (5 bases each). V dropped 2 bases and J dropped 3 bases, with 14 bases sitting between them. CDR1 is MNHEY, CDR2 SMNVEV, per germline (reference sequence). There are 15 residues in the CDR3. The CDR3 loop is CASSLKGTGGYEQYF. The CDR3 nucleotides read TGTGCCAGCAGTTTAAAAGGGACCGGCGGCTACGAGCAGTACTTC.

The gene calls are TRBV10-2 and TRBJ1-1; D not resolved. There are 14 residues in the CDR3. The V gene's germline CDR1 is WSHSY and CDR2 SAAADI. Trimming stripped 2 bases from V and 8 bases from J, with 15 bases between. Here the CDR3 reads CASSELSPSLEAFF. For the CDR3, the DNA is TGCGCCAGCAGTGAGCTTTCCCCCAGCCTCGAAGCTTTCTTT.

The chain couples TRBV4-3 to TRBJ2-5, with D possibly TRBD1 on 5 matching bases. V was cut by 1 base and J by 3 bases, with 12 bases left in between. The CDR3 spans 15 residues. Germline CDR1 and CDR2: LGHNA and YSLEER. The CDR3 region has the DNA TGCGCCAGCAGCCAAGTCGTCGGCAGGGAAGAGACCCAGTACTTC. As protein: CASSQVVGREETQYF.

This sequence joins TRBV2 and TRBJ1-1; 10 bases agree with TRBD1. Germline CDR1 reads SNHLY; CDR2 reads FYNNEI. The CDR3 is 15 residues long. V lost 5 bases, J lost 8 bases, and 11 bases stayed unmatched. The CDR3 loop reads CASSMTGGVSWEAFF. The CDR3 DNA sequence: TGTGCCAGCAGTATGACAGGGGGCGTATCTTGGGAAGCTTTCTTT.

This clone has just one count. The genes are TRBV9 and TRBJ1-1; 9 bases are a match to TRBD1. The J segment lost 3 bases and the V segment lost 4 bases, leaving 22 bases of the junction unmatched. The germline V gene encodes CDR1 SGDLS and CDR2 YYNGEE. The CDR3 has 20 amino acids. The CDR3 region is CASSPSPGTGWFDVDTEAFF. DNA of the CDR3: TGTGCCAGCAGCCCCAGTCCCGGGACAGGGTGGTTTGATGTCGACACTGAAGCTTTCTTT.

This clone was seen a handful of times. This rearrangement joins TRBV30 to TRBJ1-1; 8 bases align to TRBD1. Per the germline V gene, CDR1 is GTSNPN and CDR2 is SVGIG (reference sequence). This CDR3 spans 15 amino acids. Trimming cost V 3 bases and J 3 bases; bases outside gene matches: 9. CDR3 region: CAWSGQGQGYTEAFF. The CDR3 region has the DNA TGTGCCTGGAGCGGACAGGGCCAGGGGTACACTGAAGCTTTCTTT.

With respect to this clone: Other DNA variants within this sample encode the same CDR3. V usage is TRBV5-1 and J usage is TRBJ2-3; 11 nucleotides align to TRBD2. The CDR3 contains 16 residues. V was pared by 3 bases and J by 2 bases, with 5 bases of the junction left unmatched. Germline loops: CDR1 SGHRS, CDR2 YFSETQ. The CDR3 spells CASSSRLAGTTDTQYF. For the CDR3, the DNA is TGCGCCAGCAGCTCTCGACTAGCGGGGACCACAGATACGCAGTATTTT.

This chain links TRBV11-2 with TRBJ1-2, with 8 bases identical to TRBD1. CDR3 length: 15 residues. Trimming cost V 5 bases and J 3 bases; bases outside gene matches: 8. CDR1 is SGHAT and CDR2 is FQNNGV in the germline V gene. The CDR3 coding sequence is TGTGCCAGCAGCCCCGGACAGGGCTTGTACTATGGCTACACCTTC. It specifies CASSPGQGLYYGYTF.

As to this clone: The sample holds other DNA sequences that translate to the same CDR3. The chain links TRBV6-6 to TRBJ2-7; 10 bases agree with TRBD1. There are 14 residues in the CDR3. The J segment lost 2 bases and the V segment lost 4 bases, leaving 2 bases of the junction unmatched. Germline V gives CDR1 MNHNY, CDR2 SVGAGI (reference sequence). Here the CDR3 DNA reads TGTGCCAGCAGTTTTGGGACAGGGGCCTACGAGCAGTACTTC. It translates to CASSFGTGAYEQYF.

V gene TRBV7-9 combines with J gene TRBJ2-1, with D unresolved. CDR1 and CDR2 (germline): SEHNR, FQNEAQ (reference sequence). Trimming took 5 bases from V and 1 from J, leaving 15 bases between them. This CDR3 has 16 residues. The CDR3 region is CASSPLRELSYNEQFF. The CDR3 coding sequence is TGTGCCAGCAGCCCACTACGCGAGTTGTCCTACAATGAGCAGTTCTTC.

This chain uses TRBV28 with TRBJ1-5; D gene unclear. The germline CDR1 and CDR2 sequences are MDHEN and SYDVKM. V was shortened by 7 bases and J by 1 base, with 14 bases between the two germline ends. This CDR3 contains 15 residues. CDR3 region: CASTLFEGSNQPQHF. CDR3 nucleotide sequence: TGTGCCAGCACCCTTTTCGAAGGGAGCAATCAGCCCCAGCATTTT. Combining the CDR3 with reference TRBV28 and TRBJ1-5 gives the whole variable domain DVKVTQSSRYLVKRTGEKVFLECVQDMDHENMFWYRQDPGLGLRLIYFSYDVKMKEKGDIPEGYSVSREKKERFSLILESASTNQTSMYLCASTLFEGSNQPQHFGDGTRLSIL.

Points on this clone: This specimen includes other DNA sequences encoding the same CDR3. The J gene is TRBJ1-5, the V gene TRBV7-8; 8 bases match TRBD1. The CDR3 covers 15 residues. V lost 1 base, J lost 2 bases, and 1 base stayed unmatched. CDR1 SGHVS and CDR2 FQNEAQ come from the germline V gene. CDR3 residues: CASSLDRGGNQPQHF. The DNA of the CDR3 is TGTGCCAGCAGCTTAGACAGGGGGGGCAATCAGCCCCAGCATTTT.

The gene calls are TRBV7-9 and TRBJ2-3; 9 bases map to TRBD2. Trimming at V came to 5 bases and at J to 4 bases, leaving 7 bases not matched to a gene. Germline CDR1 is SEHNR and CDR2 is FQNEAQ (reference sequence). The CDR3 runs to 15 residues. The CDR3 nucleotides are TGTGCCAGCAGCGCCGGGACTAGCATCCCAGATACGCAGTATTTT. Its translation is CASSAGTSIPDTQYF. Full variable domain (outside the CDR3, taken from reference TRBV7-9 and TRBJ2-3): DTGVSQNPRHKITKRGQNVTFRCDPISEHNRLYWYRQTLGQGPEFLTYFQNEAQLEKSRLLSDRFSAERPKGSFSTLEIQRTEQGDSAMYLCASSAGTSIPDTQYFGPGTRLTVL.

This clone was seen only once. This chain joins TRBV18 and TRBJ2-7; D remains ambiguous. The CDR3 length is 12 residues. CDR1 and CDR2 (germline): KGHSH, LQKENI. The ends were cut back, 6 bases at V and 3 bases at J, with 9 bases in the middle. The CDR3 nucleotides read TGTGCCAGCTCTTCAGGCGACTACGAGCAGTACTTC. Its protein product is CASSSGDYEQYF.